A single sample gave rise to the 25 T cell receptor beta chains below, sequenced in a study of blood T cell repertoires in COVID-19. Sequencing used immunoSEQ multiplex PCR; TCRdb keeps in-frame clones, though not all of them. The sample records 100,000 to 120,000 clones, around nine tenths being singletons. The specimen was peripheral blood. These receptors all come from a human donor in a cohort sampled during active COVID-19.

The rearrangement joins TRBV5-1 to TRBJ2-7, with 12 bases fitting TRBD1. The germline gives CDR1 SGHRS, CDR2 YFSETQ. The CDR3 runs 14 residues. The ends lost 4 bases at V and 7 bases at J; junction bases unmatched: 6. The DNA of the CDR3 is TGCGCCAGCAGCCCCGGGACAGGGGGCAATGAGCAGTACTTC. Amino acids: CASSPGTGGNEQYF.

This chain links TRBV5-6 with TRBJ1-2; no clear D gene. The CDR3 spans 11 residues. Per the germline V gene, CDR1 is SGHDT and CDR2 is YYEEEE. V was pared by 1 base and J by 9 bases, with 7 bases between. CDR3 sequence: CASSLYGSYTF. The CDR3 DNA sequence: TGTGCCAGCAGCTTGTACGGGAGCTACACCTTC.

V and J are TRBV5-1 and TRBJ1-1, with TRBD1 matching over 9 bases. The CDR3 is made up of 14 amino acids. Germline V CDR1 and CDR2: SGHRS, YFSETQ. Trimming took 4 bases from V and 4 from J; bases not matched to a gene: 5. CDR3 protein: CASSPGTGPTEAFF. The CDR3 DNA follows: TGCGCCAGCAGCCCCGGGACAGGGCCCACTGAAGCTTTCTTT.

The rearrangement links TRBV27 to TRBJ2-3, with a weak D call TRBD2 (6 bases). This CDR3 contains 12 residues. Germline-derived CDR1 and CDR2 are MNHEY and SMNVEV (reference sequence). Trimming took 6 bases from V and 7 from J, leaving 11 bases between them. CDR3 residues: CASRNRGYTQYF. Here the CDR3 DNA reads TGTGCCAGCAGAAACCGGGGGTATACGCAGTATTTT.

This clone was picked up a small number of times. This sample includes further DNA sequences coding for the same CDR3. This chain uses TRBV18 with TRBJ2-7; TRBD1 matches at 8 bases. The CDR3 sequence is 16 residues long. From germline, CDR1 is KGHSH and CDR2 LQKENI. V shed 3 bases, J shed 4 bases, and the junction held 11 bases outside the gene matches. CDR3 nucleotide sequence: TGTGCCAGCTCACCCCCGGGGACAGGCGTATTGTACGAGCAGTACTTC. This translates into CASSPPGTGVLYEQYF.

V is TRBV19 and J is TRBJ1-6, with 7 bases fitting TRBD1. Germline loops: CDR1 LNHDA, CDR2 SQIVND (reference sequence). The CDR3 has 12 residues. V lost 8 bases, J lost 9 bases, and 4 bases stayed unmatched. Here the CDR3 reads CASRTGFSPLHF. CDR3 nucleotide sequence: TGTGCCAGTCGGACAGGCTTTTCACCCCTCCACTTT.

V usage is TRBV30 and J usage is TRBJ2-4; possible D gene TRBD1, 6 bases. In germline, CDR1 is GTSNPN, CDR2 SVGIG (reference sequence). Trimming removed 3 bases from V and 0 bases from J, with 9 bases in between. The CDR3 is made up of 14 amino acids. CDR3 loop: CAWRTGLAKNIQYF. CDR3 DNA sequence: TGTGCCTGGAGAACAGGGCTAGCCAAAAACATTCAGTACTTC.

The chain carries TRBV9 and TRBJ2-2, with 7 bases aligning to TRBD2. Germline V gene sequence: CDR1 SGDLS, CDR2 YYNGEE. The CDR3 has 16 residues. The V and J ends lost 0 bases and 2 bases, in that order; junction bases with no gene match: 4. The CDR3 DNA is TGTGCCAGCAGCGTAGAGGGAGGGGTCAACACCGGGGAGCTGTTTTTT. It specifies CASSVEGGVNTGELFF.

V usage is TRBV7-2 and J usage is TRBJ2-5; TRBD1 matches 9 bases. CDR1 is SGHTA, CDR2 FQGNSA, per germline. The CDR3 covers 15 residues. V shed 6 bases and J 4 bases; nucleotides not matched to a gene: 9. The CDR3 nucleotides are TGTGCCAGCAGTACTTACAGGGGGCTCGGAGAGACCCAGTACTTC. Translation: CASSTYRGLGETQYF.

This chain joins TRBV7-9 and TRBJ1-6, with D tentatively TRBD1 (5 bases). The CDR3 length is 16 residues. V dropped 1 base and J dropped 8 bases, with 15 bases sitting between them. CDR1 is SEHNR, CDR2 FQNEAQ, per germline (reference sequence). This chain's CDR3 is CASSLGTGGGYSPLHF. The DNA of the CDR3 is TGTGCCAGCAGCTTAGGAACGGGGGGGGGATATTCACCCCTCCACTTT.

V usage is TRBV18 and J usage is TRBJ1-1; no reliable D call. V lost 4 bases, J lost 1 base, and 7 bases lay in between. Germline V gene data show CDR1 as KGHSH and CDR2 as LQKENI. The CDR3 loop spans 13 amino acids. CDR3 protein: CASSRTANTEAFF. The DNA for the CDR3 is TGTGCCAGCTCACGCACAGCGAACACTGAAGCTTTCTTT.

V is TRBV5-1 and J is TRBJ1-1; perhaps TRBD1 as D (6 bases). The CDR3 has 15 residues. Germline CDR1 is SGHRS and CDR2 is YFSETQ. Between the trimmed V and J ends, which lost 2 bases and 1 base, there was a span of 12 bases. The CDR3 DNA is TGCGCCAGCAGCTTCCGACAGGCACCGAACACTGAAGCTTTCTTT. Protein sequence: CASSFRQAPNTEAFF.

V usage is TRBV5-1 and J usage is TRBJ1-6, with a weak D call TRBD1 (5 bases). V was trimmed by 4 bases and J by 0 bases, leaving 8 bases between them. This CDR3 is 15 amino acids long. Germline lookup yields CDR1 SGHRS and CDR2 YFSETQ. The CDR3 DNA reads TGCGCCAGCAGCGGAGACAGCTCCTATAATTCACCCCTCCACTTT. It specifies CASSGDSSYNSPLHF. The full variable domain, with the rest looked up from reference TRBV5-1 and TRBJ1-6, is KAGVTQTPRYLIKTRGQQVTLSCSPISGHRSVSWYQQTPGQGLQFLFEYFSETQRNKGNFPGRFSGRQFSNSRSEMNVSTLELGDSALYLCASSGDSSYNSPLHFGNGTRLTVT.

The gene calls are TRBV9 and TRBJ2-2, with 7 positions matching TRBD1. The CDR3 extends over 14 amino acids. CDR1 is SGDLS, CDR2 YYNGEE, per germline. With 9 bases clipped from V and 1 base from J, the junction kept 6 bases outside the gene matches. The CDR3 DNA reads as TGTGCCACGGGACGGACAGGGAACACCGGGGAGCTGTTTTTT. It translates to CATGRTGNTGELFF.

The rearrangement links TRBV29-1 to TRBJ1-5; 11 bases are shared with TRBD1. Trimming cost V 5 bases and J 4 bases; bases outside gene matches: 4. Per germline, CDR1 SQVTM and CDR2 ANQGSEA. The CDR3 is 14 residues long. The CDR3 is CSVSDRGRNQPQHF. The CDR3 DNA sequence: TGCAGCGTTTCGGACAGGGGGCGGAATCAGCCCCAGCATTTT.

The genes are TRBV5-4 and TRBJ2-6; 9 nucleotides match TRBD1. This CDR3 comprises 17 residues. Germline lookup yields CDR1 SGHNT and CDR2 YYREEE (reference sequence). After removal of 5 bases from V and 0 bases from J, the junction contained 6 bases not matched to a gene. DNA for the CDR3: TGTGCCAGCAGGCCGGGACAGGGCCGCTCTGGGGCCAACGTCCTGACTTTC. Encoded protein: CASRPGQGRSGANVLTF. The full variable domain, completed using reference TRBV5-4 and TRBJ2-6, is ETGVTQSPTHLIKTRGQQVTLRCSSQSGHNTVSWYQQALGQGPQFIFQYYREEENGRGNFPPRFSGLQFPNYSSELNVNALELDDSALYLCASRPGQGRSGANVLTFGAGSRLTVL.

The chain uses TRBV19 and TRBJ2-1; D is perhaps TRBD2 (5 bases). The CDR3 spans 20 residues. Trimming pared 3 bases from V and 0 bases from J, leaving 24 bases between. Germline values: CDR1 LNHDA, CDR2 SQIVND (reference sequence). The DNA for the CDR3 is TGTGCCAGTAGTATTTCTTGGCTCCGCGTTAAGCGGAGCTCCTACAATGAGCAGTTCTTC. Residues: CASSISWLRVKRSSYNEQFF. Full variable domain (missing parts from reference TRBV19 and TRBJ2-1): DGGITQSPKYLFRKEGQNVTLSCEQNLNHDAMYWYRQDPGQGLRLIYYSQIVNDFQKGDIAEGYSVSREKKESFPLTVTSAQKNPTAFYLCASSISWLRVKRSSYNEQFFGPGTRLTVL.

J is TRBJ1-3 and V is TRBV6-1; 8 bases are a match to TRBD1. The CDR3 runs to 17 residues. V shed 3 bases and J 4 bases; nucleotides not matched to a gene: 11. Germline values: CDR1 MNHNS, CDR2 SASEGT. CDR3 sequence reads: CASSDGPQGARGNTIYF. In DNA form, the CDR3 reads TGTGCCAGCAGTGACGGGCCGCAGGGGGCGCGAGGAAACACCATATATTTT.

This rearrangement joins TRBV19 to TRBJ1-1; TRBD1 matches 12 bases. V shed 2 bases, J shed 2 bases, and the junction held 3 bases outside the gene matches. The CDR3 loop spans 16 amino acids. Looked up from germline, CDR1 is LNHDA and CDR2 is SQIVND (reference sequence). The CDR3 DNA reads TGTGCCAGTAGTATATGGGACAGGGGGCCTAACACTGAAGCTTTCTTT. This encodes CASSIWDRGPNTEAFF.

The chain is built from TRBV25-1 and TRBJ2-3; D is perhaps TRBD2 (6 bases). The CDR3 spans 17 residues. Looked up from germline, CDR1 is MGHDK and CDR2 is SYGVNS. V was cut by 6 bases and J by 0 bases, with 19 bases left in between. The CDR3 region is CASSWAKIGTSTDTQYF. For the CDR3, the DNA is TGTGCCAGCAGCTGGGCGAAGATCGGGACTAGCACAGATACGCAGTATTTT.

This chain links TRBV5-6 with TRBJ1-4; D is possibly TRBD1 (6 bases). CDR3 size: 14 residues. V was clipped by 1 base and J by 7 bases, with 11 bases between them. The germline V gene has CDR1 SGHDT and CDR2 YYEEEE. The CDR3 nucleotides read TGTGCCAGCAGCTTGCAACAGGGTCTTGAAAAACTGTTTTTT. Protein: CASSLQQGLEKLFF.

The chain joins TRBV5-4 to TRBJ1-1; D is unresolved. Germline loops: CDR1 SGHNT, CDR2 YYREEE (reference sequence). There are 12 residues in the CDR3. The germline V and J ends were trimmed by 7 bases and 1 base, with 8 bases remaining between them. The CDR3 region is CASAVWNTEAFF. DNA of the CDR3: TGTGCCAGCGCAGTATGGAACACTGAAGCTTTCTTT.

This chain connects TRBV4-1 to TRBJ1-4; possible D gene TRBD1, 6 bases. Germline V gene lookup returns CDR1 MGHRA and CDR2 YSYEKL. V was pared by 4 bases and J by 6 bases, with 12 bases between. The CDR3 is made up of 14 amino acids. The CDR3 DNA is TGCGCCAGCAGCCTAACAGGGAATCATGAAAAACTGTTTTTT. Its translation is CASSLTGNHEKLFF.

The rearrangement links TRBV19 to TRBJ1-2; no definite D call. The CDR3 extends over 13 amino acids. Trimming stripped 7 bases from V and 3 bases from J, with 12 bases between. Germline lookup yields CDR1 LNHDA and CDR2 SQIVND (reference sequence). The CDR3 DNA sequence: TGTGCCAGTAAGGCAGGATTCGACTATGGCTACACCTTC. Protein: CASKAGFDYGYTF.

V is TRBV30 and J is TRBJ1-3; tentative D call: TRBD1 (6 bases). CDR1 GTSNPN and CDR2 SVGIG come from the germline V gene (reference sequence). V lost 6 bases and J lost 1, with 7 bases in between. CDR3 size: 12 residues. The CDR3 region is CACGQSGNTIYF. Written as DNA, the CDR3 is TGTGCCTGTGGACAGTCTGGAAACACCATATATTTT.